Below, 9 T cell receptor beta chains from the same sample are listed, as sequenced in a study of blood T cell repertoires in COVID-19 (dated by TCRdb to the early 2020s). The library was prepared using the immunoSEQ multiplex PCR assay. Imported from immuneACCESS, the table was reduced by TCRdb to in-frame sequences with V and J called. These copies leave out some clones; in studies compared against another copy, an unresolved V gene accounts for under half, and the cause of the remainder is not known. The sample table holds 330,000 or so clones, of which 87% were seen once. 2.5% to 3.5% of the sample belongs to the ten largest clones. The sequenced sample was PBMCs or T cells enriched from blood (not recorded which). The receptors derive from a woman under 40 who had recovered from COVID-19.

V gene TRBV5-4 combines with J gene TRBJ2-3; TRBD2 might be the D (5 bases). This CDR3 spans 16 amino acids. Germline V gene data show CDR1 as SGHNT and CDR2 as YYREEE (reference sequence). V was trimmed by 3 bases and J by 0 bases, leaving 14 bases between them. This chain's CDR3 is CASSSAQLVSTDTQYF. The CDR3 DNA is TGTGCCAGCAGCTCCGCCCAACTAGTGAGCACAGATACGCAGTATTTT.

CDR3 loop: CASSSPGQSTEAFF. The CDR3, as DNA: TGCGCCAGCAGCTCCCCGGGACAGAGCACTGAAGCTTTCTTT. The gene calls are TRBV5-1 and TRBJ1-1; 7 nucleotides match TRBD1. CDR1 SGHRS and CDR2 YFSETQ come from the germline V gene. The CDR3 spans 14 residues. V lost 3 bases, J lost 4 bases, and 6 bases stayed unmatched.

CDR3 sequence (DNA): TGTGCCAGCAGTTTACAGACAGGGGGCTCGGGGGAGCAGTACTTC. Translation: CASSLQTGGSGEQYF. The V call is TRBV27, the J call TRBJ2-7; TRBD1 aligns across 10 bases. Germline CDR1 reads MNHEY; CDR2 reads SMNVEV (reference sequence). This CDR3 contains 15 residues. The V gene end was trimmed by 2 bases and the J gene end by 7 bases; junction bases not matched to a gene: 8.

V is TRBV19 and J is TRBJ2-7; TRBD1 aligns across 8 bases. Trimming cost V 6 bases and J 3 bases; bases outside gene matches: 7. There are 14 residues in the CDR3. Germline CDR1 and CDR2: LNHDA and SQIVND (reference sequence). DNA for the CDR3: TGTGCCAGTAGCAGGGGGCGACTCATCTACGAGCAGTACTTC. Translating gives CASSRGRLIYEQYF.

V is TRBV28 and J is TRBJ1-5; D is unresolved. Germline V gene sequence: CDR1 MDHEN, CDR2 SYDVKM. CDR3 length: 12 residues. V gave up 5 bases and J gave up 6 bases, with 8 bases separating them. Here the CDR3 reads CASSIPVQPQHF. The CDR3 bases are TGTGCCAGCAGTATCCCCGTTCAGCCCCAGCATTTT.

This chain connects TRBV4-2 to TRBJ2-3; 11 nucleotides line up with TRBD2. The junction had 8 bases not matched to a gene; V was cut back by 6 bases and J by 0 bases. The CDR3 consists of 17 residues. Germline values: CDR1 LGHNA, CDR2 YNFKEQ. The CDR3 here is CASSLLSGGVSTDTQYF. The CDR3 DNA sequence: TGTGCCAGCAGTCTCCTTAGCGGGGGGGTTAGCACAGATACGCAGTATTTT.

In its sample, this clone was seen a few times. The chain employs TRBV7-2 and TRBJ2-2; D may be TRBD1 (5 bases). The germline gives CDR1 SGHTA, CDR2 FQGNSA. The V end was cut by 6 bases, the J end by 0 bases, with 11 bases between. This CDR3 contains 15 residues. The CDR3 loop is CASSRQSPNTGELFF. In DNA, the CDR3 is TGTGCCAGCAGTCGACAGAGCCCGAACACCGGGGAGCTGTTTTTT. Together with reference TRBV7-2 and TRBJ2-2, the CDR3 gives the full variable domain: GAGVSQSPSNKVTEKGKDVELRCDPISGHTALYWYRQSLGQGLEFLIYFQGNSAPDKSGLPSDRFSAERTGGSVSTLTIQRTQQEDSAVYLCASSRQSPNTGELFFGEGSRLTVL.

The J gene is TRBJ2-1, the V gene TRBV5-1, with TRBD2 matching over 9 bases. Trimming removed 3 bases from V and 0 bases from J; junction bases left unmatched: 7. Germline-derived CDR1 and CDR2 are SGHRS and YFSETQ. CDR3 length: 17 amino acids. CDR3 amino acids: CASSWSPSGVSYNEQFF. In DNA form, the CDR3 reads TGCGCCAGCAGCTGGAGCCCTAGCGGGGTCTCCTACAATGAGCAGTTCTTC.

This clone has just a few counts. V and J are TRBV28 and TRBJ1-3; TRBD1 matches at 11 bases. Losses at the gene ends were 5 bases for V and 4 bases for J; bases not matched to a gene: 10. The CDR3 sequence is 17 residues long. Germline assignment: CDR1 MDHEN and CDR2 SYDVKM. CDR3 residues: CASSPGQGAHSGNTIYF. The CDR3 DNA follows: TGTGCCAGCAGTCCTGGACAGGGGGCTCATTCCGGAAACACCATATATTTT. Full variable domain (rest looked up from reference TRBV28 and TRBJ1-3): DVKVTQSSRYLVKRTGEKVFLECVQDMDHENMFWYRQDPGLGLRLIYFSYDVKMKEKGDIPEGYSVSREKKERFSLILESASTNQTSMYLCASSPGQGAHSGNTIYFGEGSWLTVV.